This is a list of T cell receptor beta chains from one sample in a study of blood T cell repertoires in COVID-19. The method was immunoSEQ multiplex PCR; TCRdb's version includes in-frame clones alone and lacks a portion of them. The table shows more than 120,000 clones, with over 80% occurring only once. Sample: peripheral blood. Receptors originate from a man aged 45-65 years who had recovered from COVID-19. The CDR3 runs from the conserved cysteine through the conserved F or W. The D gene is left open where the match is weak.

j_gene	v_gene	d_gene	CDR3aa
TRBJ2-2	TRBV2	NA	CASSEALSAGELFF
TRBJ1-1	TRBV3-1/TRBV3-2	NA	CASSQDRGSGAFF
TRBJ2-1	TRBV11-2	TRBD2	CASSLVGTRGGMEQFF
TRBJ1-3	TRBV5-1	NA	CASSRQGGNTIYF
TRBJ1-2	TRBV4-3	NA	CASSQVPARGWGYTF
TRBJ2-7	TRBV5-8	NA	CASSRGKDFTYEQYF
TRBJ1-5	TRBV7-2	TRBD1	CASSLAGTGMGQPQHF
TRBJ2-7	TRBV11-3	TRBD2	CASSPIGLAGDGQYF
TRBJ2-3	TRBV12-3/TRBV12-4	NA	CASSFQGDTQYF
TRBJ2-3	TRBV27	NA	CASSLTNLQNTQYF
TRBJ1-6	TRBV11-3	TRBD1	CASSLRTGGSSPLHF
TRBJ1-4	TRBV19	NA	CASRETQGDHEKLFF
TRBJ1-2	TRBV7-2	NA	CASSLAGGYGYTF
TRBJ1-6	TRBV29-1	TRBD1	CSAGTGVYNSPLHF